This T cell receptor beta chain originates from a study of long-term antiretroviral therapy in people with HIV. The study's findings and limits: Whichever time point was examined, clones expanded before ART dominated the repertoire. Specimen acquisition occurred between the mid-2000s and the late 2010s, potentially under older ART regimens. After ART, diversity increased yet remained lower than transplant donor controls.

The libraries were made with immunoSEQ v3.0 at survey level. Profiled with immunoSEQ multiplex PCR; TCRdb holds only in-frame clones, not every one. The sample consists of almost 20,000 clones, approximately 90% of them appearing once. CDR1 and CDR2 (germline): WSHSY, SAAADI. V lost 7 bases and J lost 9, with 19 bases in between. The CDR3 is 14 amino acids. Concerning this clone: What it binds is not known.

Specimens held about 0.9-11 million cryopreserved PBMC prior to DNA extraction. The chain uses TRBV10-2 and TRBJ2-1; D not resolved. The clonotype comes from a woman aged 25 to 45 with HIV. The specimen was unsorted PBMCs, collected about 4.5 years before starting antiretroviral therapy. CDR3 in DNA: TGCGCCAGCATAGAACAATCCCTACGCGGTGAGCAGTTCTTC. It yields the protein CASIEQSLRGEQFF.